The 27 T cell receptor beta chains presented below share a single source sample, sequenced in a study of blood T cell repertoires in COVID-19. The table came from immunoSEQ multiplex PCR; TCRdb's copy has only in-frame clones and leaves some out. The sample has 110,000 to 150,000 clones, roughly 84% seen once. The sequenced sample consisted of PBMCs or T cells enriched from blood (not recorded which). These receptors came from a man aged 35-49 years with acute COVID-19.

V gene TRBV7-9 combines with J gene TRBJ2-1; no definite D call. Trimming left V 4 bases short and J 7 bases short, with 8 bases between. CDR3 length: 12 amino acids. Germline lookup yields CDR1 SEHNR and CDR2 FQNEAQ (reference sequence). For the CDR3, the DNA is TGTGCCAGCAGCTCTCAGTGGAATGAGCAGTTCTTC. This gives the protein CASSSQWNEQFF.

V is TRBV28 and J is TRBJ2-3; 7 bases match TRBD2. V dropped 7 bases and J dropped 2; count of bases not matched to a gene: 9. There are 15 residues in the CDR3. Germline V lookup: CDR1 MDHEN, CDR2 SYDVKM. Here the CDR3 DNA reads TGTGCCAGCAAATCAGGCGGGGGAAACACAGATACGCAGTATTTT. It yields the protein CASKSGGGNTDTQYF.

This chain connects TRBV6-1 to TRBJ2-6; D gene uncertain. This CDR3 has 16 amino acids. Trimming shortened V by 1 base and J by 0 bases, and 7 bases separated the two germline ends. The V gene's germline CDR1 is MNHNS and CDR2 SASEGT. The CDR3 here is CASSEGSYSGANVLTF. The CDR3 region has the DNA TGTGCCAGCAGTGAAGGGAGCTACTCTGGGGCCAACGTCCTGACTTTC.

The chain couples TRBV7-9 to TRBJ2-1, with a weak D call TRBD1 (6 bases). The CDR3 covers 15 residues. Germline CDR1 SEHNR, CDR2 FQNEAQ (reference sequence). The germline V and J ends were trimmed by 1 base and 10 bases, with 17 bases remaining between them. In DNA, the CDR3 is TGTGCCAGCAGCTTAGGGTTGGTGTATAGGGGGGAGCAGTTCTTC. Protein sequence: CASSLGLVYRGEQFF.

V usage is TRBV5-8 and J usage is TRBJ1-5; 9 positions match TRBD1. Germline trimming cut 5 bases from V and 5 bases from J; bases unmatched to any gene: 2. CDR1 is SGHTS, CDR2 YDEGEE, per germline. CDR3 length: 13 residues. The CDR3 DNA sequence: TGTGCCAGCAGGAGGACAGGGGATCAGCCCCAGCATTTT. Its translation is CASRRTGDQPQHF.

The chain uses TRBV19 and TRBJ1-6, with TRBD1 identical over 10 bases. Germline loops: CDR1 LNHDA, CDR2 SQIVND (reference sequence). V was clipped by 4 bases and J by 10 bases; unmatched bases: 4. The CDR3 is 14 residues long. This CDR3 reads CASSTGQGYSPLHF. Written as DNA, the CDR3 is TGTGCCAGTAGTACGGGACAGGGGTACTCACCCCTCCACTTT.

The chain employs TRBV7-2 and TRBJ1-2, with TRBD1 identical over 8 bases. V gave up 0 bases and J gave up 3 bases; unmatched junction bases: 6. CDR1 is SGHTA, CDR2 FQGNSA, per germline. CDR3 length: 16 residues. Here the CDR3 reads CASSLAGTGTHYGYTF. CDR3 coding DNA: TGTGCCAGCAGCTTAGCCGGGACAGGAACTCACTATGGCTACACCTTC. Variable domain in full (rest from reference TRBV7-2 and TRBJ1-2): GAGVSQSPSNKVTEKGKDVELRCDPISGHTALYWYRQSLGQGLEFLIYFQGNSAPDKSGLPSDRFSAERTGGSVSTLTIQRTQQEDSAVYLCASSLAGTGTHYGYTFGSGTRLTVV.

The V and J genes are TRBV19 and TRBJ2-4, with a possible D match to TRBD1 (6 bases). V gave up 6 bases and J gave up 7 bases, with 25 bases separating them. This CDR3 comprises 17 residues. CDR1 is LNHDA and CDR2 is SQIVND in the germline V gene (reference sequence). CDR3 in DNA: TGTGCCAGTAGCGTATATGGACAGTCCACCAAGAGGAACATTCAGTACTTC. Protein: CASSVYGQSTKRNIQYF.

This chain connects TRBV19 to TRBJ2-3; weak D call: TRBD1 (6 bases). Germline CDR1 and CDR2: LNHDA and SQIVND (reference sequence). V dropped 5 bases and J dropped 6 bases, with 15 bases sitting between them. This CDR3 contains 14 residues. CDR3: CASSWKTGGDTQYF. As DNA, the CDR3 is TGTGCCAGTAGTTGGAAGACAGGCGGGGATACGCAGTATTTT.

The genes are TRBV19 and TRBJ1-1; 7 nucleotides line up with TRBD1. The V and J ends lost 2 bases and 1 base, in that order; junction bases with no gene match: 4. CDR1 LNHDA and CDR2 SQIVND come from the germline V gene (reference sequence). The CDR3 runs to 15 residues. In DNA, the CDR3 is TGTGCCAGTAGTATACTGGGACAGCAGAACACTGAAGCTTTCTTT. Protein sequence: CASSILGQQNTEAFF.

The gene calls are TRBV28 and TRBJ1-2; TRBD1 matches 7 bases. Looked up from germline, CDR1 is MDHEN and CDR2 is SYDVKM. Trimming cost V 5 bases and J 3 bases; bases outside gene matches: 12. The length of the CDR3 is 16 residues. The CDR3 nucleotides read TGTGCCAGCAGTATCCTTGAAGGGGGCGTCGACTATGGCTACACCTTC. Its translation is CASSILEGGVDYGYTF.

The J gene is TRBJ2-4, the V gene TRBV27, with D possibly TRBD1 on 5 matching bases. The CDR3 is 16 amino acids. Germline loops: CDR1 MNHEY, CDR2 SMNVEV (reference sequence). V gave up 4 bases and J gave up 4 bases, with 17 bases separating them. CDR3 region: CASSSSPNRQKNIQYF. In nucleotides, the CDR3 is TGTGCCAGCAGTTCGTCCCCAAACCGACAGAAAAACATTCAGTACTTC.

CDR3 nucleotide sequence: TGCGCCAGCAGCCAAGGACTGGACAGGGAGATCACAGATACGCAGTATTTT. Protein: CASSQGLDREITDTQYF. V is TRBV4-3 and J is TRBJ2-3, with 8 bases matching TRBD1. The CDR3 has 17 amino acids. V was pared by 1 base and J by 2 bases, with 8 bases of the junction left unmatched. Germline V CDR1 and CDR2: LGHNA, YSLEER.

This clone was seen just once. The chain is built from TRBV4-1 and TRBJ2-7, with TRBD2 matching 8 bases. CDR3 length: 17 amino acids. CDR1 MGHRA and CDR2 YSYEKL come from the germline V gene. V dropped 4 bases and J dropped 3; count of bases not matched to a gene: 14. The CDR3 sequence is CASSPGRVRGVNYEQYF. CDR3 nucleotide sequence: TGCGCCAGCAGCCCAGGGCGTGTGCGGGGGGTCAACTACGAGCAGTACTTC.

This CDR3 is CASSSTSYEQYF. The CDR3 nucleotides are TGTGCCAGCAGTTCAACTAGCTACGAGCAGTACTTC. The rearrangement uses TRBV28 and TRBJ2-7; possibly TRBD2 for D (5 bases). In germline, CDR1 is MDHEN, CDR2 SYDVKM. The ends were cut back, 4 bases at V and 3 bases at J, with 7 bases in the middle. The CDR3 contains 12 residues.

The CDR3 is CASRAPLGDGSTEAFF. The CDR3 nucleotides are TGTGCCAGCCGGGCCCCGTTGGGAGACGGCAGCACTGAAGCTTTCTTT. The J gene is TRBJ1-1, the V gene TRBV7-2; D unresolved. The V end lost 8 bases, the J end lost 4 bases, and 23 bases lay between the germline ends. Germline V gene data show CDR1 as SGHTA and CDR2 as FQGNSA. There are 16 residues in the CDR3.

The V call is TRBV14, the J call TRBJ2-7; tentative D call: TRBD1 (7 bases). The ends were cut back, 1 base at V and 8 bases at J, with 15 bases in the middle. This CDR3 has 14 amino acids. The germline V gene encodes CDR1 SGHDN and CDR2 FVKESK. Here the CDR3 reads CASSQASRGAKQYF. As DNA, the CDR3 is TGTGCCAGCAGCCAAGCTAGCAGGGGGGCTAAGCAGTACTTC.

CDR3 amino acids: CASSSAGRGGSGNEQFF. Here the CDR3 DNA reads TGCGCCAGCAGCTCGGCGGGTCGGGGCGGGAGTGGAAATGAGCAGTTCTTC. The chain recombines TRBV5-1 with TRBJ2-1, with TRBD2 matching over 7 bases. Germline V gives CDR1 SGHRS, CDR2 YFSETQ. The length of the CDR3 is 17 residues. Trimming removed 3 bases from V and 7 bases from J; junction bases left unmatched: 16.

The genes are TRBV10-3 and TRBJ1-5; D is undetermined. CDR3 length: 15 residues. Germline V lookup: CDR1 ENHRY, CDR2 SYGVKD. V lost 0 bases and J lost 3, with 9 bases in between. CDR3 DNA sequence: TGTGCCATCAGTGAGTCGGCAGACTACAATCAGCCCCAGCATTTT. As protein: CAISESADYNQPQHF.

This clone was seen only once. This rearrangement joins TRBV19 to TRBJ1-5, with D possibly TRBD1 on 5 matching bases. This CDR3 has 14 amino acids. Trimming left V 2 bases short and J 6 bases short, with 11 bases between. Germline V gene sequence: CDR1 LNHDA, CDR2 SQIVND (reference sequence). The CDR3 reads CASSIQGPAQPQHF. CDR3 in DNA: TGTGCCAGTAGTATACAGGGCCCCGCTCAGCCCCAGCATTTT.

This sequence joins TRBV5-5 and TRBJ2-5; D gene unclear. The CDR3 has 15 residues. Between the trimmed V and J ends, which lost 0 bases and 5 bases, there was a span of 14 bases. In germline, CDR1 is SGHKS, CDR2 YYEKEE (reference sequence). CDR3 DNA: TGTGCCAGCAGCTTGGCCCATTGGGCACGGGAGACCCAGTACTTC. It codes for CASSLAHWARETQYF.

The chain recombines TRBV7-6 with TRBJ2-7, with 9 bases lining up with TRBD2. V shed 3 bases and J 5 bases; nucleotides not matched to a gene: 8. The CDR3 runs to 15 residues. CDR1 and CDR2 from the germline V gene are SGHVS and FNYEAQ. As DNA, the CDR3 is TGTGCCAGCAGCTTCGGTAGCGGGAGTCTCGACGAGCAGTACTTC. It encodes CASSFGSGSLDEQYF.

The chain links TRBV3-1 (or the pseudogene TRBV3-2) to TRBJ2-5; TRBD2 matches at 10 bases. J lost 3 bases, V lost 4 bases, and 8 bases had no gene match. The CDR3 length is 16 residues. The germline CDR1 and CDR2 sequences are LGHDT and YNNKEL (reference sequence). This CDR3 reads CASSPLRLAGEETQYF. The CDR3 DNA is TGTGCCAGCAGCCCCCTGCGGCTAGCGGGAGAAGAGACCCAGTACTTC.

The chain carries TRBV19 and TRBJ1-6; D is uncertain. The CDR3 is made up of 14 amino acids. Trimming cost V 4 bases and J 7 bases, with 11 bases left between them. Germline V gene data show CDR1 as LNHDA and CDR2 as SQIVND (reference sequence). The CDR3 loop is CASSSNSGNSPLHF. Here the CDR3 DNA reads TGTGCCAGTAGTAGCAACAGCGGGAATTCACCCCTCCACTTT. The full variable domain, completed using reference TRBV19 and TRBJ1-6, is DGGITQSPKYLFRKEGQNVTLSCEQNLNHDAMYWYRQDPGQGLRLIYYSQIVNDFQKGDIAEGYSVSREKKESFPLTVTSAQKNPTAFYLCASSSNSGNSPLHFGNGTRLTVT.

This chain links TRBV7-2 with TRBJ1-5; a weak D match, TRBD1 (6 bases). Germline CDR1 reads SGHTA; CDR2 reads FQGNSA. The CDR3 is 13 residues long. Deletions cut 5 bases from V and 5 bases from J, with 10 bases between. The CDR3 nucleotides read TGTGCCAGCAGCCGTGAGGGGGATCAGCCCCAGCATTTT. The encoded protein is CASSREGDQPQHF.

CDR3 bases: TGTGCCAGCAGCCTGATGGGACAGGCTGTGGAAAAACTGTTTTTT. Residues: CASSLMGQAVEKLFF. V usage is TRBV5-8 and J usage is TRBJ1-4, with TRBD1 identical over 8 bases. The CDR3 is 15 amino acids. Germline V gene sequence: CDR1 SGHTS, CDR2 YDEGEE. J lost 8 bases, V lost 4 bases, and 10 bases had no gene match.

This sequence joins TRBV14 and TRBJ2-7; 10 bases are shared with TRBD1. The CDR3 runs 16 residues. V shed 3 bases and J 6 bases; nucleotides not matched to a gene: 11. Germline lookup yields CDR1 SGHDN and CDR2 FVKESK. The CDR3 DNA reads as TGTGCCAGCAGCCAGTTACCGGGACAGGGGCTCGGCGAGCAGTACTTC. This encodes CASSQLPGQGLGEQYF.